The source of this T cell receptor beta chain is a study of OX40 agonist ivuxolimab in advanced cancers. Study-level findings and limits: Normalized T-cell clonal expansion was also low in a subset of nonresponders. Mean expanded clone counts were higher in CD8+ than CD4+ T cells.

J was trimmed by 2 bases and V by 2 bases; bases with no gene match: 7. Germline V gene data show CDR1 as MNHEY and CDR2 as SVGAGI. This CDR3 comprises 16 residues. A word on this clone: The target antigen is unknown.

Sequencing was performed with immunoSEQ multiplex PCR; in TCRdb, only in-frame clones are kept and a portion is missing. The table shows roughly 48,000 clones, with roughly 89% occurring only once. The chain recombines TRBV6-5 with TRBJ2-3, with TRBD2 identical over 7 bases. The TCR comes from an adult with an advanced solid tumor such as melanoma, head and neck, liver or kidney cancer. Sequenced material: CD4+ or CD8+ T cells sorted from blood, taken in a trial of the OX40 agonist ivuxolimab. CDR3 nucleotides: TGTGCCAGCAGTTACAGGGAGGGATTGGACACAGATACGCAGTATTTT. Translated: CASSYREGLDTDTQYF.